Included here is one T cell receptor (beta chain) sequence, with context. The antigen remains undetermined. Sequencing was performed with immunoSEQ multiplex PCR; in TCRdb, only in-frame clones are kept and a portion is missing. Among 150,000 to 200,000 clones, roughly 93% were seen once, and the ten largest hold around 1%. This sample is drawn from a study of T cell responses to AZD1222 COVID-19 vaccine. The ends lost 5 bases at V and 1 base at J; junction bases unmatched: 9. Germline V lookup: CDR1 SNHLY, CDR2 FYNNEI. This CDR3 has 18 residues. Broader study findings: Vaccine-associated CD4 TCRs ranged over spike, dominating at 160-218 and 743-854. Spike-specific TCR breadth and depth went up after people got two AZD1222 doses. In a largely white British group with more females than males, clonal diversity was possibly underestimated. Reportedly, nearly half the spike-specific TCRs target unmutated variant regions.

Sequencing used peripheral blood, obtained 28 days after the second dose of the MenACWY control vaccine. This sequence was found in an adult who received the MenACWY meningococcal vaccine as a control. The chain combines TRBV2 with TRBJ1-5; 12 bases are shared with TRBD1. This chain's CDR3 is CASSFGTGGGGSNQPQHF. CDR3 coding DNA: TGTGCCAGCAGTTTCGGGACAGGGGGCGGGGGCAGCAATCAGCCCCAGCATTTT.